The sequence of this T cell receptor beta chain was determined in a study of blood T cells in healthy people across ages. Study results and caveats: It was the long-lived donors that had more naive CD4+ cells and higher diversity than aged donors.

As concerns this clonotype: Its antigen remains unknown.

The CDR3 is 13 amino acids. V lost 3 bases, J lost 8 bases, and 10 bases lay in between. With a J-beta primer mix and a sample-barcoded 5' primer, a second PCR ran about 7 to 12 cycles. Sequencing yielded, for each sample, at least 3 million paired-end reads carrying CDR3. MiXCR, applied by TCRdb to the 5' RACE reads, yields one record per CDR3 protein. Among around 990,000 distinct CDR3 sequences listed, approximately 25% were seen once. These data were also reused for a study on T cells of mothers and their children.

Sequencing input: blood. This receptor was taken from a girl aged 2 to 9 in good health. The chain recombines TRBV12-3 or TRBV12-4 with TRBJ2-2; unclear D gene. CDR3 sequence reads: CASSFSVSGELFF. CDR3 DNA sequence: TGTGCCAGCAGTTTTTCAGTATCGGGGGAGCTGTTTTTT.